The 27 T cell receptor beta chains below all came from one sample that was sequenced in a study of blood T cell repertoires in COVID-19. The repertoire was sequenced with immunoSEQ multiplex PCR; TCRdb's copy has only in-frame clones and lacks some. The repertoire holds approximately 76,000 clones, with around 91% as singletons. The sample consisted of peripheral blood. The receptor set was obtained from a human donor in a cohort sampled during active COVID-19.

The chain couples TRBV27 to TRBJ1-2; D is undetermined. The V and J ends lost 4 bases and 2 bases respectively, with 8 bases between them. Germline loops: CDR1 MNHEY, CDR2 SMNVEV (reference sequence). The CDR3 has 13 residues. Here the CDR3 DNA reads TGTGCCAGCAGTTCCAATCTAAACTATGGCTACACCTTC. It yields the protein CASSSNLNYGYTF.

This rearrangement joins TRBV19 to TRBJ1-3, with D possibly matching TRBD1 (6 bases). Trimming shortened V by 3 bases and J by 0 bases, and 15 bases separated the two germline ends. Germline-derived CDR1 and CDR2 are LNHDA and SQIVND (reference sequence). The CDR3 length is 17 residues. This chain's CDR3 is CASSMGDIEYSGNTIYF. For the CDR3, the DNA is TGTGCCAGTAGTATGGGGGACATCGAATACTCTGGAAACACCATATATTTT.

CDR3 loop: CASSQAETGCDEQYF. The CDR3 coding sequence is TGTGCCAGCAGCCAAGCGGAGACAGGGTGTGACGAGCAGTACTTC. The genes are TRBV3-1 (or the pseudogene TRBV3-2) and TRBJ2-7; 7 bases are shared with TRBD1. CDR3 size: 15 residues. Looked up from germline, CDR1 is LGHDT and CDR2 is YNNKEL (reference sequence). V was clipped by 1 base and J by 5 bases; unmatched bases: 8.

The chain uses TRBV5-4 and TRBJ1-1; a possible D gene is TRBD1 (6 bases). Germline CDR1 is SGHNT and CDR2 is YYREEE (reference sequence). This CDR3 has 12 amino acids. Trimming cost V 10 bases and J 5 bases, with 15 bases left between them. The CDR3 sequence: CACQGGDTEAFF. CDR3 DNA: TGTGCCTGCCAAGGGGGGGATACTGAAGCTTTCTTT.

The rearrangement joins TRBV30 to TRBJ1-2; D might be TRBD1 (6 bases). V was pared by 8 bases and J by 4 bases, with 14 bases between. The CDR3 extends over 12 amino acids. CDR1 is GTSNPN and CDR2 is SVGIG in the germline V gene (reference sequence). CDR3 region: CAQFAGVYGYTF. DNA for the CDR3: TGTGCCCAATTTGCAGGGGTCTATGGCTACACCTTC. Filled out from reference TRBV30 and TRBJ1-2, the complete variable domain reads SQTIHQWPATLVQPVGSPLSLECTVEGTSNPNLYWYRQAAGRGLQLLFYSVGIGQISSEVPQNLSASRPQDRQFILSSKKLLLSDSGFYLCAQFAGVYGYTFGSGTRLTVV.

The CDR3 bases are TGTGCCAGCAGCTTAGATCGTTTACCGGGAGGCAGAGAAAACATTCAGTACTTC. Its protein is CASSLDRLPGGRENIQYF. This rearrangement joins TRBV11-2 to TRBJ2-4, with 7 nucleotides matching TRBD2. V shed 0 bases and J 5 bases; nucleotides not matched to a gene: 13. The germline V gene encodes CDR1 SGHAT and CDR2 FQNNGV. This CDR3 region has 18 residues.

The V gene is TRBV23-1, the J gene TRBJ2-7, with 7 bases aligning to TRBD1. TRBV23-1 is an open reading frame whose function is uncertain. With V trimmed by 0 bases and J by 1 base, 15 bases remained unmatched. CDR3 length: 19 residues. In DNA, the CDR3 is TGCGCCAGCAGTCAATCAAGGAGCAAACCGGGACAGCCTTCCTACGAGCAGTACTTC. Translation: CASSQSRSKPGQPSYEQYF.

V is TRBV4-1 and J is TRBJ2-7; TRBD1 aligns across 10 bases. The germline gives CDR1 MGHRA, CDR2 YSYEKL. V shed 4 bases and J 2 bases; nucleotides not matched to a gene: 5. The CDR3 is made up of 15 amino acids. The chain's CDR3 is CASSRVDRGTYEQYF. CDR3 bases: TGCGCCAGCAGCCGGGTGGACAGGGGGACCTACGAGCAGTACTTC.

The gene calls are TRBV19 and TRBJ1-5; D is unclear. The CDR3 is 14 amino acids. Germline V gene data show CDR1 as LNHDA and CDR2 as SQIVND (reference sequence). The V gene lost 3 bases and the J gene lost 1 base, with 7 bases spanning the gap. As DNA, the CDR3 is TGTGCCAGTAGTATTGGCGGGAGCAATCAGCCCCAGCATTTT. Encoded protein: CASSIGGSNQPQHF.

The chain has TRBV9 and TRBJ1-1; maybe TRBD1 (6 bases). Germline values: CDR1 SGDLS, CDR2 YYNGEE. The ends were cut back, 0 bases at V and 10 bases at J, with 13 bases in the middle. The CDR3 sequence is 13 residues long. The CDR3 DNA is TGTGCCAGCAGCGTAGACAGGGCTTCTAGAGCTTTCTTT. It is translated as CASSVDRASRAFF. The entire variable domain, with the rest obtained from reference TRBV9 and TRBJ1-1, is as follows: DSGVTQTPKHLITATGQRVTLRCSPRSGDLSVYWYQQSLDQGLQFLIQYYNGEERAKGNILERFSAQQFPDLHSELNLSSLELGDSALYFCASSVDRASRAFFGQGTRLTVV.

This clone occurred once. The rearrangement uses TRBV11-1 and TRBJ1-1; no clear D gene. Germline loops: CDR1 SGHAT, CDR2 FQDESV (reference sequence). The length of the CDR3 is 13 residues. The germline V and J ends were trimmed by 4 bases and 5 bases, with 11 bases remaining between them. CDR3 DNA: TGTGCCAGCAGCTCAGTGAGGTGGACTGAAGCTTTCTTT. Protein: CASSSVRWTEAFF.

The V call is TRBV9, the J call TRBJ1-3, with D possibly TRBD1 on 5 matching bases. CDR1 and CDR2 (germline): SGDLS, YYNGEE. The CDR3 contains 16 residues. The V end lost 0 bases, the J end lost 2 bases, and 12 bases lay between the germline ends. CDR3 region: CASSVGWQGTGNTIYF. CDR3 nucleotides: TGTGCCAGCAGCGTAGGCTGGCAGGGAACTGGAAACACCATATATTTT.

The J gene is TRBJ2-7, the V gene TRBV7-2, with 9 nucleotides matching TRBD1. Germline values: CDR1 SGHTA, CDR2 FQGNSA. V lost 2 bases and J lost 4; bases outside the gene matches: 6. This CDR3 contains 15 residues. The CDR3 region has the DNA TGTGCCAGCAGCTTAAGAGACAGGGGGGGATACGAGCAGTACTTC. Its protein is CASSLRDRGGYEQYF.

J is TRBJ1-2 and V is TRBV12-3 or TRBV12-4, with a tentative D call TRBD1 (5 bases). The CDR3 totals 13 residues. The V gene lost 5 bases and the J gene lost 5 bases, with 12 bases spanning the gap. The CDR3 sequence is CASSGSGDYGYTF. The CDR3 bases are TGTGCCAGCAGTGGATCGGGGGATTATGGCTACACCTTC.

V is TRBV7-2 and J is TRBJ2-7; the D is unclear. Germline assignment: CDR1 SGHTA and CDR2 FQGNSA. Trimming shortened V by 5 bases and J by 4 bases, and 9 bases separated the two germline ends. The CDR3 length is 12 residues. The CDR3 spells CASSIHGYEQYF. DNA for the CDR3: TGTGCCAGCAGCATCCACGGGTACGAGCAGTACTTC.

This clone appeared a single time. The chain combines TRBV10-3 with TRBJ1-5; D may be TRBD1 (5 bases). Germline assignment: CDR1 ENHRY and CDR2 SYGVKD. Trimming cost V 3 bases and J 3 bases, with 18 bases left between them. The CDR3 length is 17 residues. CDR3 protein: CAISEGFRGGDNQPQHF. Here the CDR3 DNA reads TGTGCCATCAGTGAAGGGTTCAGAGGAGGGGACAATCAGCCCCAGCATTTT.

This rearrangement joins TRBV4-2 to TRBJ2-7; 9 bases line up with TRBD2. Trimming took 2 bases from V and 4 from J; bases not matched to a gene: 12. There are 17 residues in the CDR3. Germline CDR1 LGHNA, CDR2 YNFKEQ. The CDR3 loop is CASSQFLAGILTYEQYF. The CDR3 DNA is TGTGCCAGCAGCCAATTCCTAGCGGGGATACTAACTTACGAGCAGTACTTC.

The count of this clone is one. J is TRBJ1-5 and V is TRBV30, with D maybe TRBD1 (5 bases). This CDR3 region has 13 residues. CDR1 and CDR2 from the germline V gene are GTSNPN and SVGIG (reference sequence). V was pared by 5 bases and J by 3 bases, with 11 bases between. The CDR3 is CAWADSSNQPQHF. Here the CDR3 DNA reads TGTGCCTGGGCTGACAGCTCCAATCAGCCCCAGCATTTT.

The chain links TRBV28 to TRBJ1-2, with TRBD1 matching over 7 bases. V gave up 6 bases and J gave up 0 bases; unmatched junction bases: 16. Germline V gene sequence: CDR1 MDHEN, CDR2 SYDVKM. The CDR3 is 18 residues long. CDR3 coding DNA: TGTGCCAGCAGCTCGACGGGACAGCCAAATTCAGCTAACTATGGCTACACCTTC. Encoded protein: CASSSTGQPNSANYGYTF.

The chain uses TRBV2 and TRBJ1-4; tentative D call: TRBD1 (6 bases). This CDR3 has 13 residues. The V gene's germline CDR1 is SNHLY and CDR2 FYNNEI. V shed 7 bases and J shed 4 bases, with 10 bases lying between them. CDR3 nucleotide sequence: TGTGCCAGCATCGACAGGTATAATGAAAAACTGTTTTTT. Its translation is CASIDRYNEKLFF.

The CDR3 region is CASSQADRDSYEQYF. The CDR3 DNA reads as TGCGCCAGCAGCCAAGCGGACAGGGACTCCTACGAGCAGTACTTC. This rearrangement joins TRBV4-1 to TRBJ2-7; 8 bases agree with TRBD1. There are 15 residues in the CDR3. Germline V lookup: CDR1 MGHRA, CDR2 YSYEKL. V was clipped by 1 base and J by 0 bases; unmatched bases: 2.

The chain has TRBV5-6 and TRBJ1-5; 9 positions agree with TRBD1. This CDR3 has 17 amino acids. Germline values: CDR1 SGHDT, CDR2 YYEEEE. J was trimmed by 4 bases and V by 5 bases; bases with no gene match: 13. CDR3 coding DNA: TGTGCCAGCAGTTGGGGGACAGGGCTCGTGGAAAATCAGCCCCAGCATTTT. Translating gives CASSWGTGLVENQPQHF.

The chain links TRBV3-1 (or the pseudogene TRBV3-2) to TRBJ1-4; D is unresolved. The CDR3 spans 15 residues. Germline CDR1 and CDR2: LGHDT and YNNKEL (reference sequence). V was clipped by 1 base and J by 4 bases, with 10 bases between them. For the CDR3, the DNA is TGTGCCAGCAGCCAAGGAGGGCCTTTTAATGAAAAACTGTTTTTT. Its translation is CASSQGGPFNEKLFF.

The chain carries TRBV18 and TRBJ1-1; D gene uncertain. V lost 2 bases and J lost 4, with 11 bases in between. Germline CDR1 is KGHSH and CDR2 is LQKENI. The CDR3 extends over 14 amino acids. CDR3: CASSPKRESTEAFF. The CDR3 DNA reads TGTGCCAGCTCACCAAAACGTGAGAGCACTGAAGCTTTCTTT.

V usage is TRBV5-4 and J usage is TRBJ2-7; 9 nucleotides align to TRBD2. The junction had 14 bases not matched to a gene; V was cut back by 0 bases and J by 4 bases. The CDR3 is 18 amino acids. CDR1 and CDR2 (germline): SGHNT, YYREEE (reference sequence). CDR3 in amino acids: CASSLGGGAGPGNYEQYF. CDR3 bases: TGTGCCAGCAGCTTGGGCGGGGGGGCCGGCCCTGGAAATTACGAGCAGTACTTC.

J is TRBJ2-7 and V is TRBV11-2; D is unclear. This CDR3 spans 14 amino acids. Germline V gives CDR1 SGHAT, CDR2 FQNNGV. V was clipped by 1 base and J by 3 bases, with 10 bases between them. The CDR3 nucleotides are TGTGCCAGCAGCTTAGTGGCGGTTCTCTACGAGCAGTACTTC. Translation: CASSLVAVLYEQYF.

The genes are TRBV10-3 and TRBJ1-5; 7 bases match TRBD1. V trimming: 3 bases; J trimming: 1 base; junction bases outside the gene matches: 6. This CDR3 has 16 amino acids. Germline values: CDR1 ENHRY, CDR2 SYGVKD. The CDR3: CAISDVEGQSNQPQHF. In DNA form, the CDR3 reads TGTGCCATCAGTGATGTTGAGGGACAGAGCAATCAGCCCCAGCATTTT.